The rows below give T cell receptor beta chains drawn from one sample of a study of T cells in lung cancer brain metastases. Clones were read by immunoSEQ multiplex PCR, and TCRdb kept only the in-frame ones, dropping some. The repertoire holds about 610 clones, with 85% to 95% as singletons. The specimen sequenced was tumor tissue from a brain metastasis. The receptors here all came from a woman between 50 and 59 years old with non-small cell lung cancer that had spread to the brain. Each CDR3 is given with its conserved first and last residue. Fields, in order: V gene, J gene, clone size, D gene, CDR3 DNA, CDR3 protein. The D gene is left open where the match is weak. Expanded clones get a size class; other rows say once, few or many, or leave the size out.

TRBV5-6	TRBJ2-5	-	-	TGTGCCAGCAGCTTGAGTGCAAACAGGCTGCAAGAGACCCAGTACTTC	CASSLSANRLQETQYF
TRBV6-6	TRBJ2-5	-	TRBD1	TGTGCCAGCAGCTTCCCCGGGACAGGGAAAGAGACCCAGTACTTC	CASSFPGTGKETQYF
TRBV5-8	TRBJ1-5	-	TRBD1	TGTGCCAGCAGCCCGGGTGAGGACAGGGGGGAGCCCCAGCATTTT	CASSPGEDRGEPQHF
TRBV18	TRBJ1-5	-	-	TGTGCCAGCTCACCTCCGGGGCACAATCAGCCCCAGCATTTT	CASSPPGHNQPQHF
TRBV4-1	TRBJ2-2	-	-	TGCGCCAGCAGCCCTTTAAACACCGGGGAGCTGTTTTTT	CASSPLNTGELFF
TRBV15	TRBJ1-1	few	TRBD1	TGTGCCACCAGCAGGGTAGGGGGCTTGGGCACTGAAGCTTTCTTT	CATSRVGGLGTEAFF
TRBV6-6	TRBJ2-3	-	TRBD1	TGTGCCAGCAGCAAGACAGGGGATCGCACAGATACGCAGTATTTT	CASSKTGDRTDTQYF
TRBV6-5	TRBJ1-1	-	-	TGTGCCAGCACCAGCACAGGGAACACTGAAGCTTTCTTT	CASTSTGNTEAFF
TRBV4-1	TRBJ1-3	once	-	TGCGCCAGCAGCCAACCCCTAGGACAGTGGCTGGGCGGAAACACCATATATTTT	CASSQPLGQWLGGNTIYF
TRBV19	TRBJ1-5	few	-	TGTGCCAGTAGAGGGAACAATCAGCCCCAGCATTTT	CASRGNNQPQHF
TRBV28	TRBJ1-1	-	-	TGTGCCAGCAGTTTAGGGGGGGGCTCAGGGACTGAAGCTTTCTTT	CASSLGGGSGTEAFF
TRBV19	TRBJ2-2	-	-	TGTGCCAGTAGTATGGGCTTCTTGACCGGGGAGCTGTTTTTT	CASSMGFLTGELFF
TRBV9	TRBJ2-6	once	TRBD2	TGTGCCAGCAGCGGAATCCCCGGGCGGCTAGCGGGAGGCCGGCCTGGGACTGGGGCCAACGTCCTGACTTTC	CASSGIPGRLAGGRPGTGANVLTF
TRBV4-1	TRBJ2-2	-	-	TGCGCCAGCAGCCAGTATTTAGGGGGGAACGGCCGGGAGCTGTTTTTT	CASSQYLGGNGRELFF
TRBV6-1	TRBJ1-1	-	-	TGTGCCAGCAGTCCCCATTCCACTGAAGCTTTCTTT	CASSPHSTEAFF
TRBV9	TRBJ2-4	once	-	TGTGCCAGCAGCCCTACGAAAGGGGCCTACAAAAACATTCAGTACTTC	CASSPTKGAYKNIQYF
TRBV18	TRBJ1-4	-	TRBD1	TGTGCCAGCTCACCGCGCAGGGGGAATGAAAAACTGTTTTTT	CASSPRRGNEKLFF
TRBV18	TRBJ1-3	once	-	TGTGCCAGCTTTGCCAGTACCTCGTCCGGAAACACCATATATTTT	CASFASTSSGNTIYF
TRBV27	TRBJ2-3	-	-	TGTGCCAGCAGTTTGGGATTTACAGATACGCAGTATTTT	CASSLGFTDTQYF
TRBV6-5	TRBJ2-1	-	TRBD2	TGTGCCAGCACTGGGACTAGCTACAATGAGCAGTTCTTC	CASTGTSYNEQFF
TRBV6-1	TRBJ1-5	-	-	TGTGCCAGCAGTGAGTGGGGGAGGAGCAATCAGCCCCAGCATTTT	CASSEWGRSNQPQHF
TRBV10-3	TRBJ1-2	-	-	TGTGCCATCAGTCAACCGGACGGGAACTATGGCTACACCTTC	CAISQPDGNYGYTF
TRBV5-1	TRBJ2-4	-	TRBD2	TGCGCCAGCACCCCCCTCTGGACTAGCGGGAGGGCCAAAAACATTCAGTACTTC	CASTPLWTSGRAKNIQYF
TRBV6-4	TRBJ2-3	-	-	TGTGCCAGCAGCCGTACGGAAGCAGATACGCAGTATTTT	CASSRTEADTQYF
TRBV10-3	TRBJ1-2	-	-	TGTGCCATCGGGACGGACTATGGCTATACCTTC	CAIGTDYGYTF
TRBV19	TRBJ1-5	-	-	TGTGCCAGTAGTAGGGACAACTACTATCAGCCCCAGCATTTT	CASSRDNYYQPQHF
TRBV19	TRBJ1-2	-	-	TGTGCCAGTAGTATAGTTGGTGAAGACTATGGCTACACCTTC	CASSIVGEDYGYTF
TRBV5-1	TRBJ1-4	-	-	TGCGCCAGCAGCTTGGACGGGGGAGGGGGAAGAAATGAAAAACTGTTTTTT	CASSLDGGGGRNEKLFF
TRBV18	TRBJ1-1	-	TRBD1	TGTGCCAGCTCACGGTCGACAGGGGAGGAAGCTTTCTTT	CASSRSTGEEAFF
TRBV7-8	TRBJ2-2	-	TRBD2	TGTGCCAGCAGCCCTAGGACTAGCGGCCGGGTCACCGGGGAGCTGTTTTTT	CASSPRTSGRVTGELFF
TRBV29-1	TRBJ2-1	-	TRBD2	TGCAGCGCAATAAAGGGTCTGGCGGGAGTCGGGAATGAGCAGTTCTTC	CSAIKGLAGVGNEQFF
TRBV2	TRBJ1-5	-	-	TGTGCCAGCAGTGCTGGGACGGTTAGCAATCAGCCCCAGCATTTT	CASSAGTVSNQPQHF
TRBV6-5	TRBJ1-1	-	-	TGTGCCAGCAGTACCCTGGGAACTGAAGCTTTCTTT	CASSTLGTEAFF
TRBV27	TRBJ1-1	once	-	TGTGCCAGCAGGCGTCGGGCTCTAGATCCCGACACTGAAGCTTTCTTT	CASRRRALDPDTEAFF
TRBV6-1	TRBJ1-1	once	-	TGTGCCAGCACACAGGGAACTGAAGCTTTCTTT	CASTQGTEAFF
TRBV18	TRBJ1-4	-	TRBD1	TGTGCCAGCTCACCCCGACAGGGGCCTAATGAAAAACTGTTTTTT	CASSPRQGPNEKLFF
TRBV20-1	TRBJ1-1	-	-	TGCAGTGCTATGGTAACGGGAAAAGCTTTCTTT	CSAMVTGKAFF
TRBV10-3	TRBJ1-3	-	-	TGTGGGATCCTCGGAAGCTCTGGAAACACCATATATTTT	CGILGSSGNTIYF